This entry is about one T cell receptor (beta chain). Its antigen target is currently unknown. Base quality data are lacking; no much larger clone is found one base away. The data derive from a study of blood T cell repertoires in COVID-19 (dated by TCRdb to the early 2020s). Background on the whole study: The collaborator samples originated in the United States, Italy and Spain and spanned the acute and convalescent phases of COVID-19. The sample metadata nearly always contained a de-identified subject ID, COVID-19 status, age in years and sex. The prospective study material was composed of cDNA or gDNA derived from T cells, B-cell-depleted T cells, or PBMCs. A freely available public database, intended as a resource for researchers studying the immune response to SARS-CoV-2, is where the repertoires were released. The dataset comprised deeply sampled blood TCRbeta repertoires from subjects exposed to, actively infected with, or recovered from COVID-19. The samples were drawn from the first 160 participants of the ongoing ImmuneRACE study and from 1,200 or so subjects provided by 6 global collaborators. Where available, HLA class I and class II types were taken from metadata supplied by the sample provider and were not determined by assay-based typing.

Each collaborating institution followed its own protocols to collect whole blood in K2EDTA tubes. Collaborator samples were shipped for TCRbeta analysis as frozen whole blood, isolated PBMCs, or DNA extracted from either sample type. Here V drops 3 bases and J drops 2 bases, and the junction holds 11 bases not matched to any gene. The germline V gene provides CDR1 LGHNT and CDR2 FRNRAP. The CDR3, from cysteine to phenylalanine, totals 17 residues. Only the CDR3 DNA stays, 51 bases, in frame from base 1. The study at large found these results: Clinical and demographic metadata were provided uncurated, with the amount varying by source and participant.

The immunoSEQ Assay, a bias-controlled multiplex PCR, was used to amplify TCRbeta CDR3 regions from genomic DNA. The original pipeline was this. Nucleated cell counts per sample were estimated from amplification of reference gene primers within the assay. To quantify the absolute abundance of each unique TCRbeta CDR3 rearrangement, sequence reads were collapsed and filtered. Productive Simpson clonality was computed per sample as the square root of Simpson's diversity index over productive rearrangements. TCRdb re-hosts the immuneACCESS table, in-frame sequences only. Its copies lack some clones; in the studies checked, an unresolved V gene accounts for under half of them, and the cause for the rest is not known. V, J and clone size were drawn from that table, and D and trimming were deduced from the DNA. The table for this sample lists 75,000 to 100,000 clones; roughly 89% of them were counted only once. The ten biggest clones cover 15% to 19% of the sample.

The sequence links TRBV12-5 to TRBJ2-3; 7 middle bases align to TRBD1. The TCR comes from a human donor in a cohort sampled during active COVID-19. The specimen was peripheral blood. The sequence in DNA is TGTGCTAGTGGTTTACTCTCGGGACAGCTATACACAGATACGCAGTATTTT. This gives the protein CASGLLSGQLYTDTQYF. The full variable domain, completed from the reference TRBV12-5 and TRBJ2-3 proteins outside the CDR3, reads DARVTQTPRHKVTEMGQEVTMRCQPILGHNTVFWYRQTMMQGLELLAYFRNRAPLDDSGMPKDRFSAEMPDATLATLKIQPSEPRDSAVYFCASGLLSGQLYTDTQYFGPGTRLTVL.